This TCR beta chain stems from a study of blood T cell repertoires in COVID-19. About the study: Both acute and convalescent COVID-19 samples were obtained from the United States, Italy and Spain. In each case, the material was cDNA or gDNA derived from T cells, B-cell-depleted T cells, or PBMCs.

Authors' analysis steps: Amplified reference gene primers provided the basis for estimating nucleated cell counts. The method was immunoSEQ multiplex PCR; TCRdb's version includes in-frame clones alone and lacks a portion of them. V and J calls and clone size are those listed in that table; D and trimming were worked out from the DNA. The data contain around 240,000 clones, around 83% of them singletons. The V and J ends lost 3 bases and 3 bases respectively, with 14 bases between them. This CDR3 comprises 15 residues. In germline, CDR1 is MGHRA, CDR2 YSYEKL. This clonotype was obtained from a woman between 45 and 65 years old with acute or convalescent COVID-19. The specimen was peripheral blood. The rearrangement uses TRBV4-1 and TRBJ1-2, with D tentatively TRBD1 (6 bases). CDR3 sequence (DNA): TGCGCCAGCAGCCACTACCCGACAGGAGACTATGGCTACACCTTC. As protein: CASSHYPTGDYGYTF.